A few counts support the clone carrying this T cell receptor beta chain. Antigen: not known. This entry belongs to a study of T cells after yellow fever vaccination. By 5'RACE template switching, TCR cDNA was produced, with a universal primer site and UMIs added in the process. One entry per CDR3 protein results from TCRdb running MiXCR on the 5' RACE reads. The table lists 300,000 to 400,000 distinct CDR3 sequences, 8.7% of them singletons. Findings and limits, study-wide: Boosting was followed by the reappearance of most primary-vaccination clones (approximately 95% CD4, more than 70% CD8).

Germline CDR1 reads LNHNV; CDR2 reads YYDKDF (reference sequence). V lost 0 bases, J lost 1 base, and 10 bases lay in between. The CDR3 has 15 amino acids. The TCR sequence derives from a man in his late teens or twenties who received the YFV17D yellow fever vaccine. The chain recombines TRBV15 with TRBJ2-7; perhaps TRBD1 as D (5 bases). This sample comprised PBMCs, obtained on the day of the first yellow fever vaccination. The CDR3 is CATSRDRGRSYEQYV. CDR3 in DNA: TGTGCCACCAGCAGAGATAGGGGAAGGTCCTACGAGCAGTACGTC.